This TCR beta chain emerged from a study of graft-versus-host responses after intestinal transplantation. On this clone itself: As yet, its antigen is unknown.

Assay used: immunoSEQ multiplex PCR; TCRdb lists only in-frame clones, some missing. The table includes about 130,000 clones, 80% to 95% detected once. This sample comprised unstimulated CD4+ T cells sorted from spleen or lymph node cells, obtained before intestinal transplant. The TCR was taken from a human donor who received an intestinal transplant.

CDR3 in DNA: TGTGCCTGGGGTACGGGGGGCAGGTACGAAAAACTGTTTTTT. It codes for CAWGTGGRYEKLFF. The genes are TRBV30 and TRBJ1-4; TRBD1 might be the D (6 bases). The CDR3 runs to 14 residues. Germline V gene sequence: CDR1 GTSNPN, CDR2 SVGIG (reference sequence). Trimming took 5 bases from V and 8 from J, leaving 18 bases between them.